This T cell receptor (beta chain) was identified in a study of blood T cell repertoires in COVID-19. As for the study in general: Acute and convalescent COVID-19 samples came from the United States, Italy and Spain. The analysed material was cDNA or gDNA that came from T cells, B-cell-depleted T cells, or PBMCs.

CDR1 is MDHEN, CDR2 SYDVKM, per germline. CDR3 length: 14 residues. J was trimmed by 8 bases and V by 6 bases; bases with no gene match: 10. Per the original methods: Amplification with reference gene primers provided the estimates of nucleated cell counts. The table came from immunoSEQ multiplex PCR; TCRdb's copy has only in-frame clones and leaves some out. The V and J calls and the clone size are those of that table, but D and trimming were determined from the DNA. The table records 200,000 to 250,000 clones, 80% to 90% of them present only once. This TCR came from a man aged 18 to 29 with active or convalescent COVID-19. The V call is TRBV28, the J call TRBJ1-2; 9 bases line up with TRBD1. The sequencing input was peripheral blood. CDR3 protein: CASSSGQGGRGYTF. The CDR3 DNA is TGTGCCAGCAGCTCGGGACAGGGTGGGCGCGGCTACACCTTC.